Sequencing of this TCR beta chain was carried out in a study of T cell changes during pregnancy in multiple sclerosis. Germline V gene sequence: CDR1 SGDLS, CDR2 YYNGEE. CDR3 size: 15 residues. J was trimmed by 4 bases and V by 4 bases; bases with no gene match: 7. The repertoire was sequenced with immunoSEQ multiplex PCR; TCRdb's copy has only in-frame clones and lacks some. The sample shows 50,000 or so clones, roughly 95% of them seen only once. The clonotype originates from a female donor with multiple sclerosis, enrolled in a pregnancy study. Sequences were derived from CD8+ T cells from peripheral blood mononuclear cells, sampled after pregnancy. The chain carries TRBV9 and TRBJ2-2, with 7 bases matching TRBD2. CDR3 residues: CASSLGGVVTGELFF. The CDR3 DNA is TGTGCCAGCAGCCTGGGGGGGGTGGTCACCGGGGAGCTGTTTTTT. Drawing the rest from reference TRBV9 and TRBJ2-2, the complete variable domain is DSGVTQTPKHLITATGQRVTLRCSPRSGDLSVYWYQQSLDQGLQFLIQYYNGEERAKGNILERFSAQQFPDLHSELNLSSLELGDSALYFCASSLGGVVTGELFFGEGSRLTVL.